This T cell receptor beta chain was retrieved from a study of control samples from healthy donors and cancer patients. Germline V CDR1 and CDR2: MNHEY, SVGAGI. The CDR3 is 15 residues long. The J segment lost 3 bases and the V segment lost 5 bases, leaving 1 base of the junction unmatched. TCRdb keeps only in-frame clones here, not all; method: immunoSEQ multiplex PCR. This table holds fewer than 120,000 clones, roughly 90% found once. This clonotype originated in a woman aged 55-70 years with lung cancer. Sequencing was done on a sample of PBMCs. The chain uses TRBV6-5 and TRBJ1-6; 10 bases align to TRBD1. CDR3 protein: CASSRDRGYNSPLHF. The CDR3 DNA is TGTGCCAGCAGTCGGGACAGGGGCTATAATTCACCCCTCCACTTT.